This record covers a single T cell receptor (beta chain). The antigen remains unidentified. The sample originates from a study of B cell selection in AIRE deficiency. Some clones are missing from TCRdb's copy, which holds only in-frame ones; the method was immunoSEQ multiplex PCR. The sample records some 25,000 clones, 95% being singletons. Study-level results: Tconv and Treg cells from AIRE-deficient patients resembled healthy donors in TCRBV usage, CDR3 length and diversity. Around 33% of healthy-donor shared Treg TCRbeta sequences appeared in patient Tconv cells.

Conventional CD4 T cells were sorted as CD4+CD127+ cells. The receptor was derived from a human donor in good health. The source material was CD4+CD127+ conventional T cells sorted from PBMCs.

CDR3 sequence: CAWSTGAEAFF. The CDR3 DNA sequence: TGTGCCTGGAGTACGGGGGCAGAAGCTTTCTTT. The J gene is TRBJ1-1, the V gene TRBV30; possibly TRBD1 for D (6 bases). The CDR3 is 11 amino acids. The V end was cut by 2 bases, the J end by 8 bases, with 9 bases between. The V gene's germline CDR1 is GTSNPN and CDR2 SVGIG (reference sequence). Full variable domain (outside the CDR3, taken from reference TRBV30 and TRBJ1-1): SQTIHQWPATLVQPVGSPLSLECTVEGTSNPNLYWYRQAAGRGLQLLFYSVGIGQISSEVPQNLSASRPQDRQFILSSKKLLLSDSGFYLCAWSTGAEAFFGQGTRLTVV.